This T cell receptor (beta chain) comes out of a study of T cell responses to AZD1222 COVID-19 vaccine. The V and J ends lost 6 bases and 8 bases, in that order; junction bases with no gene match: 10. CDR3 length: 14 residues. Germline CDR1 is SNHLY and CDR2 is FYNNEI. Study-wide findings and caveats: No repertoire was sampled before or during the peak T cell response, only after it. At 160-218 and 743-854, vaccine-associated CD4 TCRs were dominant, and they spanned spike. Reportedly, nearly half the spike-specific TCRs target unmutated variant regions.

Sequenced by immunoSEQ multiplex PCR; TCRdb stores in-frame clones only, minus some. The data contain about 140,000 clones, about 92% of them singletons. As regards this clone: The antigen is undetermined.

Sequencing was performed on peripheral blood, taken 28 days after the second AZD1222 dose. The TCR sequence derives from an adult who received the AZD1222 COVID-19 vaccine. The genes are TRBV2 and TRBJ1-2; TRBD1 matches at 9 bases. CDR3 region: CASSLTGGSDGYTF. CDR3 DNA sequence: TGTGCCAGCAGCCTAACAGGGGGCAGCGACGGCTACACCTTC.